The rows below give T cell receptor beta chains drawn from one sample of a study of cytomegalovirus exposure and HLA in healthy donors. Sequenced by immunoSEQ multiplex PCR; TCRdb stores in-frame clones only, minus some. The data contain about 120,000 clones, over 75% of them singletons. What was sequenced was PBMCs. Every receptor here comes from a woman aged 25 to 39 in good health and CMV-seropositive. The CDR3 runs from the conserved cysteine through the conserved F or W.

CASMQAWNQPQHF,TRBV19,TRBJ1-5
CASSQEIRGEQYF,TRBV14,TRBJ2-7
CAIKVRDSYEQYF,TRBV10-3,TRBJ2-7
CASSFAGGSEQYF,TRBV7-7,TRBJ2-7
CASSFQRVMNTEAFF,TRBV27,TRBJ1-1
CASSTHFERGVRDTQYF,TRBV5-6,TRBJ2-3
CAISESLFRDPGTGKQPQHF,TRBV10-3,TRBJ1-5
CASSQSGGAYNEQFF,TRBV18,TRBJ2-1
CASSPSGGLDTQYF,TRBV7-3,TRBJ2-3
CASGLVGGRGEQFF,TRBV12-5,TRBJ2-1
CATRPPPSTEAFF,TRBV15,TRBJ1-1
CASSDYRQGRQYF,TRBV6-4,TRBJ2-3
CAISGRDPSYNEQFF,TRBV10-3,TRBJ2-1
CASSLTGVLGNTEAFF,TRBV7-8,TRBJ1-1
CASGGESSGYNEQFF,TRBV5-1,TRBJ2-1
CASSVNRDRGLTGELFF,TRBV9,TRBJ2-2
CATLSTGEVGTEAFF,TRBV27,TRBJ1-1
CASSPGQLETQYF,TRBV18,TRBJ2-5
CASSPDKLSNQPQHF,TRBV7-9,TRBJ1-5
CASSLDTTSGRNEQFF,TRBV11-3,TRBJ2-1
CASSLVGQFNEKLFF,TRBV5-5,TRBJ1-4
CASSHLAGDVNEQFF,TRBV7-7,TRBJ2-1
CASSLEASGDTQYF,TRBV7-9,TRBJ2-3
CASSTDRNTEAFF,TRBV10-1,TRBJ1-1
CASSQFSPTYNSPLHF,TRBV4-1,TRBJ1-6
CASSNRGQGSFFTGELFF,TRBV21-1,TRBJ2-2
CASSHGSDDTQYF,TRBV11-3,TRBJ2-3
CASSRIAGNTGELFF,TRBV5-1,TRBJ2-2
CASSIPSQALPYGYTF,TRBV19,TRBJ1-2
CASSLDRLAASSYNEQFF,TRBV7-2,TRBJ2-1
CASSYSSGPLYYGYTF,TRBV6-5,TRBJ1-2
CASSSTAGEDQPQHF,TRBV18,TRBJ1-5
CASSETGRYNEKLFF,TRBV9,TRBJ1-4
CASSPGGRGDTQYF,TRBV6-5,TRBJ2-3
CSVGRWGGANYGYTF,TRBV29-1,TRBJ1-2
CASSYSRSQTEQYF,TRBV6-5,TRBJ2-7
CAWSVGQLSTYEQYF,TRBV30,TRBJ2-7
CSVDTPQAGYTF,TRBV29-1,TRBJ1-2
CASSQTDNQPQHF,TRBV19,TRBJ1-5
CASSFDRLSTEAFF,TRBV27,TRBJ1-1
CAISDSDYYEQYF,TRBV10-3,TRBJ2-7